This T cell receptor beta chain was observed in a study of shared clonotypes between healthy human individuals. Findings and caveats of the study: Among donors, sharing of clonotypes was expected to be affected by sequencing depth. Owing to a small donor count, the genetic and exposure-history diversity represented was limited.

A CD45RA-negative memory subset and a CD45RA+ naive subset were separated from the CD4+ cells. CDR3 length: 13 amino acids. V lost 2 bases, J lost 0 bases, and 4 bases lay in between. Germline CDR1 reads MNHEY; CDR2 reads SVGAGI. Some clones are missing from TCRdb's copy, which holds only in-frame ones; the method was immunoSEQ multiplex PCR. The sample has about 2.4 million clones, over 85% seen once. This clone was found a few times. Its specificity is not known. Other DNA sequences in this sample translate to the same CDR3. The gene calls are TRBV6-5 and TRBJ1-1; D remains ambiguous. The sample comprised naive CD4+ T cells from PBMCs. Specified subset: CD45RA+ positively selected. The sequence was collected from a man younger than 30 in good health. Some clones in this sample may be carry-over from other donors' samples. The CDR3 spells CASSYDLNTEAFF. The DNA for the CDR3 is TGTGCCAGCAGTTACGATCTGAACACTGAAGCTTTCTTT.